This is a list of T cell receptor beta chains from one sample in a study of STAT5B mutations in CD4+ large granular lymphocyte leukemia. Profiling relied on immunoSEQ multiplex PCR, and the TCRdb table lists in-frame clones only, not all of them. The sample lists 31,000 or so clones; 70% to 75% were seen once. Input material: CD4+ T cells from blood buffy coats. The receptors derive from a human donor in good health. Both conserved end residues are part of each CDR3. D genes are given only for firm matches. Not all rows give a size; the values are once, few, many and, for expanded clones, a class.

v_call,clone_size,d_call,j_call,cdr3_aa,cdr3_nt
TRBV11-2,NA,TRBD1,TRBJ2-7,CASSQDRGSYEQYF,TGTGCCAGCAGCCAGGACAGGGGTTCCTACGAGCAGTACTTC
TRBV5-4,NA,TRBD2,TRBJ2-2,CASSHPGLAGVKEVGELFF,TGTGCCAGCAGCCATCCGGGACTAGCGGGAGTTAAGGAGGTCGGGGAGCTGTTTTTT
TRBV7-2,NA,NA,TRBJ2-7,CASSSTAGGYEQYF,TGTGCCAGCAGCTCCACAGCGGGCGGCTACGAGCAGTACTTC
TRBV5-1,NA,NA,TRBJ1-6,CASSKDSQRYNSPLHF,TGCGCCAGCAGCAAGGACAGCCAGAGGTATAATTCACCCCTCCACTTT
TRBV14,NA,TRBD1,TRBJ1-2,CASSPSLTGSYGYTF,TGTGCCAGCAGCCCCTCCTTGACAGGGTCATATGGCTACACCTTC
TRBV6-1,NA,TRBD2,TRBJ2-5,CASSELAGGQETQYF,TGTGCCAGCAGTGAACTAGCGGGGGGGCAAGAGACCCAGTACTTC
TRBV7-8,once,NA,TRBJ2-1,CASSLSAGHSYNEQFF,TGTGCCAGCAGCTTATCCGCGGGCCACTCCTACAATGAGCAGTTCTTC
TRBV19,NA,TRBD2,TRBJ2-1,CASSSGGIWDNEQFF,TGTGCCAGTTCTAGCGGGGGAATATGGGACAATGAGCAGTTCTTC
TRBV18,NA,NA,TRBJ1-3,CASSPSKGSGNTIYF,TGTGCCAGCTCACCATCGAAAGGATCCGGAAACACCATATATTTT
TRBV7-6,NA,TRBD2,TRBJ2-3,CASSSGTSGGLETDTQYF,TGTGCCAGCAGCTCAGGGACTAGCGGGGGCCTCGAGACAGATACGCAGTATTTT
TRBV5-1,NA,NA,TRBJ1-1,CASKLTGMNTEAFF,TGCGCCAGCAAGTTGACAGGCATGAACACTGAAGCTTTCTTT
TRBV25-1,once,TRBD1,TRBJ2-7,CASSPNNRGTYEQYF,TGTGCCAGCAGTCCAAACAACAGGGGGACCTACGAGCAGTACTTC
TRBV7-2,NA,TRBD1,TRBJ1-2,CASSGAGGRGYGYTF,TGTGCCAGCAGTGGTGCAGGGGGCCGAGGCTATGGCTACACCTTC
TRBV19,NA,NA,TRBJ1-1,CASSIGTENTEAFF,TGTGCCAGTAGTATTGGGACGGAGAACACTGAAGCTTTCTTT
TRBV5-6,NA,TRBD1,TRBJ2-7,CASSPLGTGYYEQYF,TGTGCCAGCAGCCCCCTTGGGACAGGGTACTACGAGCAGTACTTC
TRBV10-1,NA,NA,TRBJ1-2,CASSLRAGDGYTF,TGCGCCAGCAGCCTGAGGGCAGGGGATGGCTACACCTTC
TRBV10-2,NA,NA,TRBJ2-7,CASTHPGKGLYEQYF,TGCGCCAGCACCCACCCTGGGAAGGGGCTCTACGAGCAGTACTTC
TRBV7-6,NA,NA,TRBJ2-7,CASSFTRGYEQYF,TGTGCCAGCAGCTTCACTCGGGGGTACGAGCAGTACTTC
TRBV5-4,NA,NA,TRBJ1-1,CASSLDNRMNTEAFF,TGTGCCAGCAGCTTAGATAACAGAATGAACACTGAAGCTTTCTTT
TRBV4-2,NA,NA,TRBJ2-1,CASSQGRGRRGNYNEQFF,TGTGCCAGCAGCCAAGGTAGAGGTCGGAGGGGGAACTACAATGAGCAGTTCTTC
TRBV6-1,NA,TRBD1,TRBJ1-1,CASSERRQGAAEAFF,TGTGCCAGCAGTGAACGGAGACAGGGGGCGGCTGAAGCTTTCTTT
TRBV19,NA,NA,TRBJ1-4,CASSTNRAEKLFF,TGTGCCAGTAGTACAAACAGGGCTGAAAAACTGTTTTTT
TRBV19,NA,NA,TRBJ1-5,CASGTDRHQPQHF,TGTGCCAGTGGGACGGACCGACATCAGCCCCAGCATTTT
TRBV11-1,NA,NA,TRBJ2-2,CASRLSGRGLTTAGELFF,TGTGCCAGCCGTCTAAGCGGCAGGGGACTAACCACCGCCGGGGAGCTGTTTTTT
TRBV6-1,NA,NA,TRBJ2-1,CASSPRYNEQFF,TGTGCCAGCAGTCCCCGATACAATGAGCAGTTCTTC
TRBV30,few,TRBD1,TRBJ1-2,CAWSRDRPYGYTF,TGTGCCTGGAGCCGGGACAGGCCCTATGGCTACACCTTC
TRBV6-5,once,NA,TRBJ2-5,CASSYPQGGPGETQYF,TGTGCCAGCAGTTACCCCCAGGGGGGGCCGGGAGAGACCCAGTACTTC
TRBV11-1,NA,TRBD2,TRBJ2-1,CASRTSHEQFF,TGTGCCAGCAGGACTAGCCATGAGCAGTTCTTC
TRBV7-3,NA,NA,TRBJ1-2,CASSLNARTNGYTF,TGTGCCAGCAGCTTAAACGCCCGGACAAATGGCTACACCTTC
TRBV15,NA,NA,TRBJ1-3,CATSRDPGAGNTIYF,TGTGCCACCAGCAGAGATCCAGGGGCGGGAAACACCATATATTTT
TRBV29-1,NA,NA,TRBJ2-7,CSVEARQGYEQYF,TGCAGCGTTGAAGCCCGCCAGGGGTACGAGCAGTACTTC
TRBV7-8,once,NA,TRBJ2-5,CASRGRQETQYF,TGTGCCAGCAGGGGGAGGCAAGAGACCCAGTACTTC
TRBV2,NA,TRBD1,TRBJ1-5,CASSVRDREQPQHF,TGTGCCAGCAGTGTAAGGGACAGGGAACAGCCCCAGCATTTT
TRBV4-1,few,NA,TRBJ1-2,CASSQESTGPNYGYTF,TGCGCCAGCAGCCAAGAATCTACAGGGCCTAACTATGGCTACACCTTC
TRBV6-5,once,NA,TRBJ1-1,CASSLSSIGTEAFF,TGTGCCAGCTCTTTAAGTTCAATCGGGACTGAAGCTTTCTTT
TRBV25-1,once,NA,TRBJ2-3,CASSEYITDTQYF,TGTGCCAGCAGTGAATATATAACAGATACGCAGTATTTT
TRBV9,NA,NA,TRBJ2-3,CASSVGVVATDTQYF,TGTGCCAGCAGCGTAGGAGTTGTGGCCACAGATACGCAGTATTTT
TRBV15,NA,NA,TRBJ2-7,CATSRVPRRDSYEQYF,TGTGCCACCAGCAGAGTCCCCCGGCGGGACTCCTACGAGCAGTACTTC
TRBV2,NA,NA,TRBJ2-1,CASRNRDGEYNEQFF,TGTGCCAGCAGAAACAGGGATGGGGAGTACAATGAGCAGTTCTTC
TRBV6-1,NA,TRBD1,TRBJ2-7,CASSATGTGGHEQYF,TGTGCCAGCAGTGCAACCGGGACAGGGGGCCACGAGCAGTACTTC
TRBV20-1,NA,NA,TRBJ1-1,CSARRTYEAFF,TGCAGTGCCCGAAGAACATATGAAGCTTTCTTT
TRBV11-2,NA,TRBD1,TRBJ1-2,CASSSRLTGGYGYTF,TGTGCCAGCAGTTCGCGGTTGACAGGGGGCTATGGCTACACCTTC
TRBV5-6,NA,TRBD1,TRBJ1-1,CASSTPGTASMNTEAFF,TGTGCCAGCAGCACTCCTGGGACAGCCAGTATGAACACTGAAGCTTTCTTT
TRBV14,NA,NA,TRBJ2-5,CASSPTGVSQETQYF,TGTGCCAGCAGCCCTACGGGCGTGTCCCAAGAGACCCAGTACTTC
TRBV4-1,NA,NA,TRBJ1-2,CASSQDLSLVYGYTF,TGCGCCAGCAGCCAAGATCTGAGTTTGGTCTATGGCTACACCTTC
TRBV5-6,few,NA,TRBJ2-2,CASSLFGTSTNTGELFF,TGTGCCAGCAGCTTGTTTGGGACATCGACGAACACCGGGGAGCTGTTTTTT
TRBV7-3,NA,NA,TRBJ2-1,CASSLYQGTYNEQFF,TGTGCCAGCAGCTTATATCAGGGGACCTACAATGAGCAGTTCTTC
TRBV25-1,NA,NA,TRBJ2-7,CASSLQGTSYEQYF,TGTGCCAGCAGTCTCCAAGGGACATCCTACGAGCAGTACTTC
TRBV18,NA,NA,TRBJ1-1,CASSQQNTEAFF,TGTGCCAGCTCACAACAGAACACTGAAGCTTTCTTT
TRBV7-6,NA,NA,TRBJ1-4,CASSRGRLATNEKLFF,TGTGCCAGCAGCCGGGGGCGCCTCGCAACTAATGAAAAACTGTTTTTT